Shown below are 31 T cell receptor beta chains from a single sample sequenced in a study of blood T cell repertoires in COVID-19 (dated by TCRdb to about 2020). Library preparation was by the immunoSEQ multiplex PCR assay. The clones in this table, taken by TCRdb from immuneACCESS, are in-frame only. Not every clone is retained; where verified, under half of the shortfall comes from an unresolved V gene, and the cause of the rest is unknown. In all, the sample holds 250,000 to 300,000 clones, and approximately 88% of those were seen once. The top ten clones comprise about 1% of the sample. The specimen was PBMCs or T cells enriched from blood (not recorded which). The receptors shown here come from a woman aged 25 to 39 who had recovered from COVID-19.

V and J are TRBV27 and TRBJ2-7, with D unresolved. CDR1 and CDR2 (germline): MNHEY, SMNVEV (reference sequence). This CDR3 comprises 18 residues. V was shortened by 3 bases and J by 0 bases, with 21 bases between the two germline ends. The CDR3 protein is CASSFRPPNSHNSYEQYF. CDR3 nucleotide sequence: TGTGCCAGCAGTTTTCGTCCCCCTAACAGTCACAACTCCTACGAGCAGTACTTC.

Only a few counts were recorded for this clone. The chain employs TRBV6-5 and TRBJ1-5; D ambiguous. The CDR3 runs 13 residues. Trimming pared 4 bases from V and 5 bases from J, leaving 9 bases between. Germline CDR1 reads MNHEY; CDR2 reads SVGAGI. This CDR3 is CASSWWEDQPQHF. The CDR3 DNA follows: TGTGCCAGCAGTTGGTGGGAGGATCAGCCCCAGCATTTT.

The rearrangement links TRBV6-5 to TRBJ2-7; TRBD2 aligns across 9 bases. V was clipped by 6 bases and J by 2 bases; unmatched bases: 5. The CDR3 length is 14 residues. Germline V CDR1 and CDR2: MNHEY, SVGAGI. The DNA of the CDR3 is TGTGCCAGCAGGGGTAGCGGGGGACCCTACGAGCAGTACTTC. Translation: CASRGSGGPYEQYF.

The rearrangement joins TRBV10-3 to TRBJ1-1; D is possibly TRBD1 (5 bases). V dropped 1 base and J dropped 4 bases, with 10 bases sitting between them. Germline CDR1 is ENHRY and CDR2 is SYGVKD. The CDR3 runs 14 residues. This CDR3 reads CAISEFVGPTEAFF. The CDR3 DNA follows: TGTGCCATCAGTGAGTTTGTGGGGCCCACTGAAGCTTTCTTT.

This clone was found once. The rearrangement uses TRBV6-6 and TRBJ2-5, with 8 positions matching TRBD1. The CDR3 is 15 residues long. V was pared by 4 bases and J by 5 bases, with 9 bases of the junction left unmatched. Germline V gene data show CDR1 as MNHNY and CDR2 as SVGAGI (reference sequence). CDR3 in amino acids: CASSSPDRDFETQYF. In DNA form, the CDR3 reads TGTGCCAGCAGTTCCCCGGACAGGGACTTTGAGACCCAGTACTTC.

The V call is TRBV11-2, the J call TRBJ2-7; D is ambiguous. V lost 1 base and J lost 5, with 12 bases in between. This CDR3 is built from 14 residues. Germline CDR1 is SGHAT and CDR2 is FQNNGV. The CDR3 reads CASSLVFRNHEQYF. The CDR3 bases are TGTGCCAGCAGCTTAGTGTTCAGAAACCACGAGCAGTACTTC.

CDR3 bases: TGCGCCAGCAGCTTGTTAGCGGAGTCCTACAATGAGCAGTTCTTC. Encoded protein: CASSLLAESYNEQFF. The chain carries TRBV5-1 and TRBJ2-1, with D perhaps TRBD2 (6 bases). V was clipped by 1 base and J by 1 base, with 9 bases between them. Germline-derived CDR1 and CDR2 are SGHRS and YFSETQ. The CDR3 contains 15 residues.

The chain joins TRBV15 to TRBJ2-7, with 10 bases aligning to TRBD1. CDR1 is LNHNV, CDR2 YYDKDF, per germline (reference sequence). With 8 bases clipped from V and 7 bases from J, the junction kept 8 bases outside the gene matches. The CDR3 loop spans 13 amino acids. CDR3 in DNA: TGTGCCACCGCCCTGGACAGGGGGAGTGAGCAGTACTTC. This sequence encodes CATALDRGSEQYF.

This rearrangement joins TRBV24-1 to TRBJ1-2, with D possibly being TRBD1 (5 bases). CDR3 length equals 14 residues. The V gene's germline CDR1 is KGHDR and CDR2 SFDVKD. Trimming left V 2 bases short and J 3 bases short, with 9 bases between. The CDR3 DNA is TGTGCCACCAGTGATTACGACAGCCACTATGGCTACACCTTC. As protein: CATSDYDSHYGYTF.

The chain recombines TRBV28 with TRBJ2-3; 11 bases align to TRBD1. Germline CDR1 reads MDHEN; CDR2 reads SYDVKM. This CDR3 is built from 17 residues. V lost 2 bases to trimming and J lost 5 bases; unmatched junction nucleotides: 9. CDR3 region: CASSLRGTGGRVDTQYF. CDR3 coding DNA: TGTGCCAGCAGTTTACGGGGGACAGGGGGGCGGGTAGATACGCAGTATTTT. Full variable domain (outside the CDR3, taken from reference TRBV28 and TRBJ2-3): DVKVTQSSRYLVKRTGEKVFLECVQDMDHENMFWYRQDPGLGLRLIYFSYDVKMKEKGDIPEGYSVSREKKERFSLILESASTNQTSMYLCASSLRGTGGRVDTQYFGPGTRLTVL.

This chain uses TRBV5-1 with TRBJ2-2; 11 bases match TRBD1. J lost 2 bases, V lost 0 bases, and 3 bases had no gene match. Per the germline V gene, CDR1 is SGHRS and CDR2 is YFSETQ. The CDR3 spans 17 residues. This chain's CDR3 is CASSLGTGGRNTGELFF. The DNA for the CDR3 is TGCGCCAGCAGCTTGGGGACAGGGGGCCGTAACACCGGGGAGCTGTTTTTT.

As for this clone: Other DNA sequences within the sample encode an identical CDR3. The J gene is TRBJ1-2, the V gene TRBV28, with TRBD1 identical over 7 bases. There are 13 residues in the CDR3. Looked up from germline, CDR1 is MDHEN and CDR2 is SYDVKM. V was clipped by 2 bases and J by 4 bases; unmatched bases: 1. DNA for the CDR3: TGTGCCAGCAGTTTACGGACAGGCTATGGCTACACCTTC. Its translation is CASSLRTGYGYTF.

The chain has TRBV18 and TRBJ1-6; D call uncertain. The V end was cut by 6 bases, the J end by 6 bases, with 12 bases between. This CDR3 is 14 amino acids long. From germline, CDR1 is KGHSH and CDR2 LQKENI. CDR3 sequence (DNA): TGTGCCAGCTCCGAAGGTGGACTTAATTCACCCCTCCACTTT. Translated, it gives CASSEGGLNSPLHF.

Written as DNA, the CDR3 is TGCGCCAGCAGTGAGCGCCGACAGGGAGAGGACTATGGCTACACCTTC. Its protein product is CASSERRQGEDYGYTF. This sequence joins TRBV10-1 and TRBJ1-2, with TRBD1 matching 7 bases. Germline CDR1 is WNHNN and CDR2 is SYGVQD (reference sequence). V lost 2 bases, J lost 3 bases, and 9 bases stayed unmatched. This CDR3 comprises 16 residues.

This rearrangement joins TRBV30 to TRBJ2-7, with 10 bases identical to TRBD2. The CDR3 spans 15 residues. Germline V CDR1 and CDR2: GTSNPN, SVGIG (reference sequence). Germline trimming cut 1 base from V and 1 base from J; bases unmatched to any gene: 4. The CDR3, as DNA: TGTGCCTGGAGTGCGGGGACTAGCGTATCCTACGAGCAGTACTTC. Its translation: CAWSAGTSVSYEQYF. The complete variable domain, with remaining parts taken from reference TRBV30 and TRBJ2-7, reads SQTIHQWPATLVQPVGSPLSLECTVEGTSNPNLYWYRQAAGRGLQLLFYSVGIGQISSEVPQNLSASRPQDRQFILSSKKLLLSDSGFYLCAWSAGTSVSYEQYFGPGTRLTVT.

The genes are TRBV28 and TRBJ1-2; the D gene is possibly TRBD1 (6 bases). The CDR3 spans 13 residues. Trimming pared 4 bases from V and 5 bases from J, leaving 11 bases between. The germline V gene has CDR1 MDHEN and CDR2 SYDVKM. CDR3 in DNA: TGTGCCAGCAGTTACAGGGTAGGATATGGCTACACCTTC. Translated, it gives CASSYRVGYGYTF.

The chain is built from TRBV5-6 and TRBJ2-2; perhaps TRBD1 as D (7 bases). This CDR3 contains 15 residues. Germline lookup yields CDR1 SGHDT and CDR2 YYEEEE. Trimming took off 2 bases at V and 7 bases at J, with 15 bases between the two ends. In nucleotides, the CDR3 is TGTGCCAGCAGCTTTGGGACAGCCGGGGGCGGGGAGCTGTTTTTT. Translated: CASSFGTAGGGELFF.

The chain links TRBV3-1 (or the pseudogene TRBV3-2) to TRBJ1-2; TRBD1 matches at 8 bases. Per the germline V gene, CDR1 is LGHDT and CDR2 is YNNKEL (reference sequence). The V gene end was trimmed by 3 bases and the J gene end by 6 bases; junction bases not matched to a gene: 12. The CDR3 loop spans 16 amino acids. The CDR3 loop is CASSHSGTGSRDGYTF. The CDR3 region has the DNA TGTGCCAGCAGCCACTCCGGGACAGGAAGTCGAGATGGCTACACCTTC.

The chain couples TRBV4-2 to TRBJ2-7; 8 bases are a match to TRBD1. Germline values: CDR1 LGHNA, CDR2 YNFKEQ. Losses at the gene ends were 4 bases for V and 3 bases for J; bases not matched to a gene: 14. CDR3 length: 17 residues. CDR3 nucleotide sequence: TGTGCCAGCAGCCGGGCCCCTACAGGGGGTTGGGACTACGAGCAGTACTTC. It specifies CASSRAPTGGWDYEQYF.

The V gene is TRBV5-5, the J gene TRBJ1-5; 10 bases align to TRBD1. Germline V CDR1 and CDR2: SGHKS, YYEKEE (reference sequence). The CDR3 is 18 residues long. Trimming took 4 bases from V and 5 from J; bases not matched to a gene: 15. CDR3 region: CASSRYSGTGVGDQPQHF. CDR3 coding DNA: TGTGCCAGCAGCCGATACTCCGGGACAGGGGTGGGGGATCAGCCCCAGCATTTT.

The CDR3 reads CSATISGKEMYNEQFF. The CDR3 bases are TGCAGCGCCACCATTAGCGGGAAGGAAATGTACAATGAGCAGTTCTTC. This chain uses TRBV29-1 with TRBJ2-1, with TRBD2 identical over 8 bases. Per the germline V gene, CDR1 is SQVTM and CDR2 is ANQGSEA. The V gene end was trimmed by 7 bases and the J gene end by 4 bases; junction bases not matched to a gene: 15. The length of the CDR3 is 16 residues.

This clone was counted only a few times. J is TRBJ2-3 and V is TRBV2, with a tentative D call TRBD1 (6 bases). Germline V gene lookup returns CDR1 SNHLY and CDR2 FYNNEI. The CDR3 length is 14 residues. Trimming removed 7 bases from V and 3 bases from J, with 14 bases in between. CDR3 residues: CASTTGIRTDTQYF. CDR3 DNA: TGTGCCAGCACCACAGGGATTAGAACAGATACGCAGTATTTT.

The chain combines TRBV9 with TRBJ1-5; D ambiguous. The CDR3 has 14 amino acids. The germline CDR1 and CDR2 sequences are SGDLS and YYNGEE. Trimming cost V 0 bases and J 7 bases, with 11 bases left between them. The CDR3 sequence is CASSVVFKLQPQHF. As DNA, the CDR3 is TGTGCCAGCAGCGTAGTATTTAAACTGCAGCCCCAGCATTTT.

V is TRBV6-1 and J is TRBJ2-7; 9 bases are shared with TRBD2. V was clipped by 2 bases and J by 10 bases; unmatched bases: 9. Germline CDR1 is MNHNS and CDR2 is SASEGT. The CDR3 totals 14 residues. CDR3: CASSELSASGNQYF. CDR3 in DNA: TGTGCCAGCAGTGAACTCTCGGCTAGCGGGAATCAGTACTTC.

The chain couples TRBV7-8 to TRBJ2-2, with 9 bases aligning to TRBD1. The CDR3 has 16 amino acids. Looked up from germline, CDR1 is SGHVS and CDR2 is FQNEAQ. Trimming removed 3 bases from V and 7 bases from J; junction bases left unmatched: 9. The CDR3 DNA follows: TGTGCCAGCAGCTTGTTTGGGGACAGGGCTCGCGGGGAGCTGTTTTTT. Translated, it gives CASSLFGDRARGELFF.

This clone was found once. The V gene is TRBV18, the J gene TRBJ1-4, with D hard to call. V lost 5 bases to trimming and J lost 2 bases, with 6 bases between them. CDR3 length: 13 residues. Germline loops: CDR1 KGHSH, CDR2 LQKENI. CDR3 nucleotide sequence: TGTGCCAGCTCAGGGCTCACTAATGAAAAACTGTTTTTT. Amino acids: CASSGLTNEKLFF.

This clone was picked up a small number of times. The chain joins TRBV18 to TRBJ1-2, with D perhaps TRBD1 (5 bases). Trimming left V 2 bases short and J 2 bases short, with 9 bases between. This CDR3 region has 14 residues. The germline V gene encodes CDR1 KGHSH and CDR2 LQKENI. CDR3 sequence (DNA): TGTGCCAGCTCACCAGGGGGGGGAAACTATGGCTACACCTTC. Amino acid sequence: CASSPGGGNYGYTF.

This CDR3 reads CASSPLGGESYEQYF. The CDR3 DNA follows: TGTGCCAGCAGTCCTCTCGGCGGGGAGTCCTACGAGCAGTACTTC. V gene TRBV27 combines with J gene TRBJ2-7; perhaps TRBD2 as D (6 bases). The CDR3 loop spans 15 amino acids. Germline CDR1 reads MNHEY; CDR2 reads SMNVEV (reference sequence). Deletions cut 5 bases from V and 1 base from J, with 15 bases between.

CDR3 DNA sequence: TGTGCCAGTAGTATAGAGTTTTTCCAGGGGCAGCCCCAGCATTTT. Translating it yields CASSIEFFQGQPQHF. This sequence joins TRBV19 and TRBJ1-5, with D tentatively TRBD1 (6 bases). Germline CDR1 LNHDA, CDR2 SQIVND (reference sequence). The ends were cut back, 0 bases at V and 7 bases at J, with 13 bases in the middle. The CDR3 totals 15 residues.

This clone was seen at least ten times. The gene calls are TRBV19 and TRBJ2-1; 13 bases fit TRBD2. Germline loops: CDR1 LNHDA, CDR2 SQIVND (reference sequence). V dropped 5 bases and J dropped 6; count of bases not matched to a gene: 4. The CDR3 is 15 amino acids. In nucleotides, the CDR3 is TGTGCCAGTAGTCTCGGGACTAGCGGGGCCAATGAGCAGTTCTTC. Its protein product is CASSLGTSGANEQFF.

J is TRBJ1-4 and V is TRBV29-1; D may be TRBD1 (6 bases). The CDR3 is made up of 16 amino acids. CDR1 is SQVTM, CDR2 ANQGSEA, per germline. Trimming removed 6 bases from V and 6 bases from J, with 23 bases in between. CDR3 region: CSVVVPATGRDEKLFF. The DNA of the CDR3 is TGCAGCGTCGTCGTCCCGGCCACAGGGAGGGATGAAAAACTGTTTTTT.